A selection of T cell receptor beta chains follows, all from one sample in a study of technical replicates of blood from a handful of donors. Data came from immunoSEQ multiplex PCR; TCRdb stores just in-frame clones and leaves some out. The profile covers 65,000 to 90,000 clones, with approximately 86% appearing a single time and approximately 4.6% taken by the ten largest. Sequenced material: PBMCs. The receptors shown here come from a human donor in good health. Some clones in this sample may be carry-over from other donors' samples. Both conserved end residues are part of each CDR3. D genes are given only for firm matches. A row's size may be missing; if present it is once, few, many or a size class.

v_call,clone_size,j_call,d_call,cdr3_aa,cdr3_nt
TRBV12-5,NA,TRBJ1-3,NA,CASGSPNRTALSGNTIYF,TGTGCTAGTGGTTCACCCAACCGGACTGCCCTCTCTGGAAACACCATATATTTT
TRBV7-7,once,TRBJ2-5,NA,CASSSESGGRETQYF,TGTGCCAGCAGCTCCGAGTCCGGGGGTCGAGAGACCCAGTACTTC
TRBV11-2,NA,TRBJ2-3,NA,CASSPVGGPGTDTQYF,TGTGCCAGCAGCCCTGTAGGGGGACCAGGCACAGATACGCAGTATTTT
TRBV6-6,NA,TRBJ1-1,NA,CASSYSGTQNTEAFF,TGTGCCAGCAGTTACTCAGGGACACAGAACACTGAAGCTTTCTTT
TRBV29-1,NA,TRBJ1-2,NA,CSVPLGGNYGYTF,TGCAGCGTTCCCCTGGGCGGGAACTATGGCTACACCTTC
TRBV21-1,NA,TRBJ2-5,NA,CASSHTRQGEAQYF,TGTGCCAGCAGCCATACCCGACAGGGGGAAGCCCAGTACTTC
TRBV4-3,once,TRBJ1-3,NA,CASSQDRTPGGTIYF,TGCGCCAGCAGCCAAGATAGAACGCCCGGTGGCACCATATATTTT
TRBV7-9,NA,TRBJ2-7,TRBD2,CAARGGPYEQYF,TGTGCCGCTCGGGGGGGGCCCTACGAGCAGTACTTC
TRBV7-8,NA,TRBJ2-3,TRBD2,CASSLGPAGGVTDTQYF,TGTGCCAGCAGCTTAGGGCCAGCGGGGGGGGTCACAGATACGCAGTATTTT
TRBV19,NA,TRBJ1-5,NA,CASRGAGYNQPQHF,TGTGCCAGCCGTGGGGCAGGATACAATCAGCCCCAGCATTTT
TRBV7-8,NA,TRBJ1-3,NA,CASSPVLLTVQTGNTIYF,TGTGCCAGCAGCCCCGTTCTGCTTACAGTCCAGACTGGAAACACCATATATTTT
TRBV7-3,NA,TRBJ2-5,TRBD2,CASSFGLAGEETQYF,TGTGCCAGCAGCTTCGGGCTAGCGGGTGAAGAGACCCAGTACTTC
TRBV9,once,TRBJ1-2,NA,CASSVVTKVGDYTF,TGTGCCAGCAGCGTAGTAACGAAGGTCGGAGACTACACCTTC
TRBV27,NA,TRBJ2-7,NA,CASGTNPKYEQYF,TGTGCCAGCGGTACTAACCCAAAATACGAGCAGTACTTC
TRBV2,NA,TRBJ2-1,TRBD2,CASSRTSGTAYNEQFF,TGTGCCAGCAGCCGGACTAGCGGGACTGCCTACAATGAGCAGTTCTTC
TRBV6-4,NA,TRBJ2-1,TRBD2,CASSDSAGGPNEQFF,TGTGCCAGCAGTGACTCTGCGGGGGGTCCGAATGAGCAGTTCTTC
TRBV30,few,TRBJ2-7,NA,CAWRGKGVYEQYF,TGTGCCTGGAGGGGCAAGGGGGTCTACGAGCAGTACTTC
TRBV15,NA,TRBJ2-5,TRBD1,CATSRDPGGQETQYF,TGTGCCACCAGCAGAGATCCAGGGGGTCAAGAGACCCAGTACTTC
TRBV4-1,NA,TRBJ2-3,TRBD2,CASSQRTSGTTDTQYF,TGCGCCAGCAGCCAACGGACTAGCGGGACCACAGATACGCAGTATTTT
TRBV18,NA,TRBJ2-1,TRBD2,CASSPRRETSYNEQFF,TGTGCCAGCTCACCCAGGCGGGAGACCTCATACAATGAGCAGTTCTTC
TRBV7-2,NA,TRBJ2-5,TRBD2,CASSRQGIAGGRETQYF,TGTGCCAGCAGCCGTCAGGGCATAGCGGGAGGTCGGGAGACCCAGTACTTC
TRBV4-2,NA,TRBJ2-1,TRBD2,CASSQDWAGAYNEQFF,TGTGCCAGCAGCCAAGATTGGGCGGGAGCCTACAATGAGCAGTTCTTC
TRBV7-2,NA,TRBJ2-1,TRBD1,CASSLDRVSYNEQFF,TGTGCCAGCAGCCTGGACAGGGTCTCCTACAATGAGCAGTTCTTC
TRBV6-5,once,TRBJ2-2,TRBD2,CASRLAGAGTGELFF,TGTGCCAGCAGACTAGCGGGAGCCGGCACCGGGGAGCTGTTTTTT
TRBV7-9,NA,TRBJ1-2,TRBD1,CASSLGTGHYGYTF,TGTGCCAGCAGCTTGGGGACAGGGCACTATGGCTACACCTTC
TRBV6-5,NA,TRBJ2-2,TRBD2,CASSYSPSGLGGELFF,TGTGCCAGCAGTTACTCGCCTAGCGGGCTGGGCGGGGAGCTGTTTTTT
TRBV2,NA,TRBJ2-3,TRBD2,CASSTGTIADTQYF,TGTGCCAGCAGTACCGGGACTATTGCAGATACGCAGTATTTT
TRBV7-9,NA,TRBJ2-7,NA,CASSLGAEQYF,TGTGCCAGCAGCTTAGGGGCCGAGCAGTACTTC
TRBV11-2,NA,TRBJ2-7,TRBD2,CASSLVAGDSYEQYF,TGTGCCAGCAGCTTAGTAGCGGGGGACTCCTACGAGCAGTACTTC
TRBV7-9,NA,TRBJ2-1,TRBD1,CASSATGYNEQFF,TGTGCCAGCAGCGCGACAGGGTACAATGAGCAGTTCTTC
TRBV11-3,NA,TRBJ2-4,NA,CASSSDSNIQYF,TGTGCCAGCAGCTCCGACTCAAACATTCAGTACTTC
TRBV4-1,NA,TRBJ1-2,NA,CASSQDLGGEDGYTF,TGCGCCAGCAGCCAAGATCTGGGAGGGGAGGATGGCTACACCTTC
TRBV27,NA,TRBJ1-2,NA,CASSFRIGYTF,TGTGCCAGCAGTTTCAGGATAGGCTACACCTTC
TRBV6-5,NA,TRBJ2-2,TRBD1,CASSYSDRGGGELFF,TGTGCCAGCAGTTACTCGGACAGGGGTGGCGGGGAGCTGTTTTTT
TRBV30,NA,TRBJ1-6,NA,CAWGKGSYNSPLHF,TGTGCCTGGGGAAAGGGGTCCTATAATTCACCCCTCCACTTT
TRBV18,NA,TRBJ1-2,TRBD1,CASSPQDTGGGYTF,TGTGCCAGCTCACCCCAGGATACAGGGGGAGGCTACACCTTC
TRBV11-2,NA,TRBJ2-7,TRBD1,CASSLARDRGISYEQYF,TGTGCCAGCAGCTTAGCGAGGGACAGGGGTATTTCCTACGAGCAGTACTTC
TRBV18,NA,TRBJ2-5,NA,CASSPPFPITQYF,TGTGCCAGCTCACCACCCTTTCCGATCACTCAGTACTTC
TRBV5-6,NA,TRBJ2-3,TRBD2,CASQRGGDTQYF,TGTGCCAGCCAGCGGGGCGGTGATACGCAGTATTTT
TRBV9,NA,TRBJ2-7,TRBD2,CASSATGTNSYEQYF,TGTGCCAGCAGCGCGACCGGGACTAACTCCTACGAGCAGTACTTC
TRBV9,NA,TRBJ2-1,TRBD1,CASSPDRGLF,TGTGCCAGCAGCCCGGACAGGGGGCTCTTC
TRBV29-1,NA,TRBJ2-7,NA,CSVGPYRGRDYEQYF,TGCAGCGTGGGCCCCTATCGGGGGAGAGACTACGAGCAGTACTTC
TRBV7-9,NA,TRBJ2-5,NA,CASSSGVSQQETQYF,TGTGCCAGCAGCTCGGGGGTGTCACAACAAGAGACCCAGTACTTC
TRBV6-5,NA,TRBJ1-1,NA,CASSPEGGRRGEAFF,TGTGCCAGCAGTCCGGAGGGGGGGCGAAGAGGCGAAGCTTTCTTT
TRBV9,few,TRBJ2-1,NA,CASSSTGRRQFF,TGTGCCAGCAGTTCGACGGGAAGGAGGCAGTTCTTC
TRBV18,few,TRBJ1-2,NA,CASSPDGELGGYTF,TGTGCCAGCTCACCGGACGGGGAGCTTGGAGGCTACACCTTC
TRBV5-1,NA,TRBJ2-7,TRBD2,CASSLLAEKSYEQYF,TGCGCCAGCAGCTTGCTAGCGGAAAAGAGTTACGAGCAGTACTTC
TRBV7-9,NA,TRBJ1-2,TRBD1,CASSPEFRRQGADGYTF,TGTGCCAGCAGCCCTGAGTTCCGGAGACAGGGGGCGGATGGCTACACCTTC
TRBV6-6,few,TRBJ1-4,NA,CASSSAGTNEKLFF,TGTGCCAGCAGTTCTGCGGGTACTAATGAAAAACTGTTTTTT
TRBV5-4,NA,TRBJ1-1,TRBD1,CASSGTGMNTEAFF,TGTGCCAGCAGCGGGACAGGAATGAACACTGAAGCTTTCTTT
TRBV28,NA,TRBJ2-7,NA,CASSSPGDSSYEQYF,TGTGCCAGCAGTTCCCCGGGGGACTCTTCCTACGAGCAGTACTTC
TRBV10-1,NA,TRBJ2-7,NA,CASRSRASYEQYF,TGCGCCAGCAGATCGCGGGCGAGCTACGAGCAGTACTTC